Shown below are 28 T cell receptor beta chains from a single sample sequenced in a study of blood T cell repertoires in COVID-19. This table comes from immunoSEQ multiplex PCR, and its TCRdb copy is limited to in-frame clones, with some not included. The table shows roughly 180,000 clones, with more than 75% occurring only once. Sample: PBMCs or T cells enriched from blood (not recorded which). The receptors here all came from a woman aged 25 to 39 who had recovered from COVID-19.

The V call is TRBV11-3, the J call TRBJ2-3; the match to TRBD2 covers 7 bases. The J segment lost 5 bases and the V segment lost 3 bases, leaving 14 bases of the junction unmatched. The CDR3 sequence is 17 residues long. Per germline, CDR1 SGHNT and CDR2 YENEEA. Here the CDR3 DNA reads TGTGCCAGCAGCTTGGGGGTAGCGGGTATTGAGGAAGATACGCAGTATTTT. Translation gives CASSLGVAGIEEDTQYF.

This clone was observed once. V usage is TRBV5-6 and J usage is TRBJ2-7, with 8 bases that match TRBD2. CDR3 size: 15 residues. Trimming at V came to 4 bases and at J to 2 bases, leaving 8 bases not matched to a gene. Germline V lookup: CDR1 SGHDT, CDR2 YYEEEE. CDR3 sequence: CASSQGLEPPYEQYF. As DNA, the CDR3 is TGTGCCAGCAGCCAGGGACTAGAGCCCCCCTACGAGCAGTACTTC.

The V gene is TRBV2, the J gene TRBJ2-5; D unclear. From germline, CDR1 is SNHLY and CDR2 FYNNEI. The CDR3 contains 12 residues. V was cut by 6 bases and J by 2 bases, with 7 bases left in between. The chain's CDR3 is CASRKEQETQYF. DNA for the CDR3: TGTGCCAGCAGGAAAGAGCAAGAGACCCAGTACTTC.

The V gene is TRBV6-2 or TRBV6-3, the J gene TRBJ1-5; TRBD1 matches 7 bases. Trimming removed 3 bases from V and 2 bases from J; junction bases left unmatched: 7. The CDR3 is 16 amino acids. Germline V gene lookup returns CDR1 MNHEY and CDR2 SVGEGT. This CDR3 reads CASSYLTGKGNQPQHF. DNA of the CDR3: TGTGCCAGCAGTTATCTGACAGGGAAAGGCAATCAGCCCCAGCATTTT.

The J gene is TRBJ2-1, the V gene TRBV19; 7 nucleotides line up with TRBD2. The CDR3 length is 16 residues. In germline, CDR1 is LNHDA, CDR2 SQIVND (reference sequence). V lost 7 bases, J lost 1 base, and 10 bases stayed unmatched. CDR3 DNA sequence: TGTGCCAGTACCGGGGGAGCGGGGCCGTCCTACAATGAGCAGTTCTTC. This sequence encodes CASTGGAGPSYNEQFF. The full variable domain, completed using reference TRBV19 and TRBJ2-1, is DGGITQSPKYLFRKEGQNVTLSCEQNLNHDAMYWYRQDPGQGLRLIYYSQIVNDFQKGDIAEGYSVSREKKESFPLTVTSAQKNPTAFYLCASTGGAGPSYNEQFFGPGTRLTVL.

The chain carries TRBV7-9 and TRBJ1-1; 7 bases agree with TRBD1. V shed 5 bases, J shed 10 bases, and the junction held 10 bases outside the gene matches. This CDR3 has 13 residues. Germline V CDR1 and CDR2: SEHNR, FQNEAQ (reference sequence). The CDR3, as DNA: TGTGCCAGCAGCCGCGACCCGACAGGGAGAGCTTTCTTT. Amino acid sequence: CASSRDPTGRAFF.

The V call is TRBV18, the J call TRBJ1-3; 8 bases align to TRBD1. Germline values: CDR1 KGHSH, CDR2 LQKENI. The CDR3 runs to 14 residues. The trim removed 2 bases at V and 4 bases at J, leaving 1 base unmatched. The CDR3 DNA follows: TGTGCCAGCTCACCAACAGGGGGAGGAAACACCATATATTTT. Protein sequence: CASSPTGGGNTIYF.

This clone was recorded once. The V and J genes are TRBV11-2 and TRBJ2-7; a weak D match, TRBD1 (6 bases). The V end was cut by 4 bases, the J end by 3 bases, with 13 bases between. CDR3 length: 14 amino acids. Germline V gives CDR1 SGHAT, CDR2 FQNNGV. Here the CDR3 reads CASSWDTNYYEQYF. As DNA, the CDR3 is TGTGCCAGCAGCTGGGACACCAACTACTACGAGCAGTACTTC.

V is TRBV2 and J is TRBJ1-5; no clear D. In germline, CDR1 is SNHLY, CDR2 FYNNEI. The CDR3 is 12 amino acids. V was cut by 7 bases and J by 3 bases, with 7 bases left in between. The CDR3 nucleotides read TGTGCCAGCAAGAGGGACAATCAGCCCCAGCATTTT. It specifies CASKRDNQPQHF.

The chain combines TRBV19 with TRBJ2-7, with TRBD2 matching 8 bases. V lost 4 bases and J lost 4; bases outside the gene matches: 15. The germline V gene has CDR1 LNHDA and CDR2 SQIVND (reference sequence). This CDR3 has 17 amino acids. The CDR3 nucleotides read TGTGCCAGTAGTAGTATGGGCGGGAGGCCCACAGTTTACGAGCAGTACTTC. Translating it yields CASSSMGGRPTVYEQYF.

This clone was observed a few times. The rearrangement joins TRBV2 to TRBJ2-7; 9 bases map to TRBD1. The CDR3 has 16 amino acids. V shed 5 bases and J 3 bases; nucleotides not matched to a gene: 11. The germline CDR1 and CDR2 sequences are SNHLY and FYNNEI. The DNA of the CDR3 is TGTGCCAGCAGTTATATATTGGACAGGGGAGGCTACGAGCAGTACTTC. Protein sequence: CASSYILDRGGYEQYF.

V usage is TRBV27 and J usage is TRBJ1-5; TRBD1 agrees at 11 bases. Trimming took 5 bases from V and 5 from J; bases not matched to a gene: 5. The germline V gene encodes CDR1 MNHEY and CDR2 SMNVEV (reference sequence). This CDR3 region has 15 residues. The CDR3 DNA reads TGTGCCAGCAGTAGGACAGGGGGCTCATATCAGCCCCAGCATTTT. Its translation: CASSRTGGSYQPQHF.

The V gene is TRBV9, the J gene TRBJ2-7; 16 bases agree with TRBD2. V trimming: 0 bases; J trimming: 7 bases; junction bases outside the gene matches: 4. Per the germline V gene, CDR1 is SGDLS and CDR2 is YYNGEE. CDR3 length: 16 amino acids. This CDR3 is CASSVVGLAGGEEQYF. The CDR3, as DNA: TGTGCCAGCAGCGTAGTGGGACTAGCGGGAGGGGAAGAGCAGTACTTC.

This chain links TRBV2 with TRBJ2-1; TRBD1 matches at 7 bases. After removal of 5 bases from V and 14 bases from J, the junction contained 12 bases not matched to a gene. CDR1 and CDR2 from the germline V gene are SNHLY and FYNNEI. CDR3 length: 13 residues. The CDR3 coding sequence is TGTGCCAGCAGTTACACAGAGGGGGCGGAAGAGTTCTTC. The encoded protein is CASSYTEGAEEFF.

This clone appeared once. The V gene is TRBV11-1, the J gene TRBJ2-7; the D gene is possibly TRBD1 (7 bases). The germline V gene has CDR1 SGHAT and CDR2 FQDESV (reference sequence). The CDR3 has 15 amino acids. V gave up 5 bases and J gave up 0 bases, with 14 bases separating them. The CDR3 region is CASSRPGGFSYEQYF. The CDR3 DNA reads as TGTGCCAGCAGCAGGCCAGGGGGGTTCTCCTACGAGCAGTACTTC.

This chain connects TRBV6-5 to TRBJ2-5; maybe TRBD2 (6 bases). CDR3 length: 13 residues. V lost 6 bases and J lost 4, with 12 bases in between. CDR1 is MNHEY and CDR2 is SVGAGI in the germline V gene. The CDR3 spells CASSGGLSETQYF. The CDR3 DNA sequence: TGTGCCAGCAGCGGGGGACTCTCAGAGACCCAGTACTTC.

This clone was counted a few times. The chain uses TRBV23-1 and TRBJ1-2, with D perhaps TRBD1 (6 bases). TRBV23-1 counts as an open reading frame of uncertain function. Trimming stripped 6 bases from V and 0 bases from J, with 14 bases between. The CDR3 is 15 amino acids. Here the CDR3 reads CASSRQTGTNYGYTF. CDR3 nucleotide sequence: TGCGCCAGCAGCCGCCAAACAGGGACTAACTATGGCTACACCTTC.

This sequence joins TRBV28 and TRBJ1-6; 10 bases align to TRBD1. Per the germline V gene, CDR1 is MDHEN and CDR2 is SYDVKM. With 6 bases clipped from V and 9 bases from J, the junction kept 8 bases outside the gene matches. This CDR3 is 15 amino acids long. The CDR3 DNA follows: TGTGCCAGCAGCCTCCTGGGACAGGGGATTTCACCCCTCCACTTT. Encoded protein: CASSLLGQGISPLHF.

CDR3 nucleotides: TGCAGCGTTGGGGCAGGGGGCGATTTAGGTGGCTACACCTTC. Protein product: CSVGAGGDLGGYTF. This chain joins TRBV29-1 and TRBJ1-2; 8 nucleotides line up with TRBD1. The CDR3 loop spans 14 amino acids. Germline assignment: CDR1 SQVTM and CDR2 ANQGSEA. The V and J ends lost 4 bases and 7 bases, in that order; junction bases with no gene match: 11.

The rearrangement uses TRBV5-1 and TRBJ2-1, with TRBD2 matching over 7 bases. Losses at the gene ends were 5 bases for V and 5 bases for J; bases not matched to a gene: 7. This CDR3 contains 14 residues. Germline CDR1 SGHRS, CDR2 YFSETQ. The CDR3 here is CASRAAGENNEQFF. In nucleotides, the CDR3 is TGCGCCAGCAGGGCTGCGGGAGAAAACAATGAGCAGTTCTTC.

The gene calls are TRBV4-1 and TRBJ1-1; D unresolved. The V end was cut by 1 base, the J end by 4 bases, with 16 bases between. CDR3 length: 16 residues. The germline CDR1 and CDR2 sequences are MGHRA and YSYEKL. CDR3 coding DNA: TGCGCCAGCAGCCAAGTGGGATACCATGAGGGCACTGAAGCTTTCTTT. This sequence encodes CASSQVGYHEGTEAFF.

The genes are TRBV9 and TRBJ2-5, with 11 bases aligning to TRBD2. The CDR3 runs to 15 residues. Germline V gene sequence: CDR1 SGDLS, CDR2 YYNGEE. Unmatched junction bases numbered 2, after V lost 0 bases and J lost 4 bases. CDR3 amino acids: CASSVGLAGGETQYF. The CDR3 DNA reads TGTGCCAGCAGCGTAGGTCTAGCGGGAGGAGAGACCCAGTACTTC.

In this sample, this clone turned up a few times. The junction does not match germline at one end; this may be a read error. The CDR3 spells CASSLEARGQGYEQYF. CDR3 sequence (DNA): TGTGCTAGCAGCTTAGAAGCCAGGGGACAGGGCTACGAGCAGTACTTC. J is TRBJ2-7 and V is TRBV7-7; 9 bases align to TRBD1. The germline V gene encodes CDR1 SSHAT and CDR2 FNYEAQ (reference sequence). CDR3 size: 16 residues.

This chain joins TRBV6-5 and TRBJ2-7; TRBD2 matches 7 bases. CDR1 and CDR2 from the germline V gene are MNHEY and SVGAGI. The V segment lost 2 bases and the J segment 3 bases; nucleotides outside the gene matches: 7. The CDR3 has 15 amino acids. DNA for the CDR3: TGTGCCAGCAGTTACGGAGGGAGGGCGAACTACGAGCAGTACTTC. As protein: CASSYGGRANYEQYF.

The chain links TRBV29-1 to TRBJ2-3; tentatively, D is TRBD2 (6 bases). V lost 3 bases to trimming and J lost 0 bases, with 10 bases between them. Germline V CDR1 and CDR2: SQVTM, ANQGSEA. CDR3 length: 14 amino acids. CDR3: CSVDAGTSTDTQYF. CDR3 bases: TGCAGCGTTGACGCCGGGACTAGCACAGATACGCAGTATTTT.

This rearrangement joins TRBV28 to TRBJ1-1; TRBD1 matches 9 bases. The germline CDR1 and CDR2 sequences are MDHEN and SYDVKM. This CDR3 is built from 14 residues. The ends lost 6 bases at V and 10 bases at J; junction bases unmatched: 12. The CDR3 loop reads CASSSGQGGRIAFF. DNA for the CDR3: TGTGCCAGCAGCTCGGGACAGGGTGGCAGAATAGCTTTCTTT.

This clone was recorded at least ten times. The rearrangement joins TRBV28 to TRBJ2-2; D is possibly TRBD2 (6 bases). With 5 bases removed from V and 5 bases from J, the gap between germline ends came to 21 bases. The germline V gene has CDR1 MDHEN and CDR2 SYDVKM. This CDR3 has 17 residues. As DNA, the CDR3 is TGTGCCAGCAGTCTAAGGGACTTCAAGGAGGGAACCGGGGAGCTGTTTTTT. Its protein product is CASSLRDFKEGTGELFF. The entire variable domain, with the rest obtained from reference TRBV28 and TRBJ2-2, is as follows: DVKVTQSSRYLVKRTGEKVFLECVQDMDHENMFWYRQDPGLGLRLIYFSYDVKMKEKGDIPEGYSVSREKKERFSLILESASTNQTSMYLCASSLRDFKEGTGELFFGEGSRLTVL.

The rearrangement links TRBV5-1 to TRBJ2-3; D is ambiguous. V was clipped by 0 bases and J by 0 bases, with 8 bases between them. Germline V lookup: CDR1 SGHRS, CDR2 YFSETQ. The CDR3 has 15 amino acids. The CDR3: CASSLDTSSTDTQYF. In DNA form, the CDR3 reads TGCGCCAGCAGCTTGGACACCTCTAGCACAGATACGCAGTATTTT.